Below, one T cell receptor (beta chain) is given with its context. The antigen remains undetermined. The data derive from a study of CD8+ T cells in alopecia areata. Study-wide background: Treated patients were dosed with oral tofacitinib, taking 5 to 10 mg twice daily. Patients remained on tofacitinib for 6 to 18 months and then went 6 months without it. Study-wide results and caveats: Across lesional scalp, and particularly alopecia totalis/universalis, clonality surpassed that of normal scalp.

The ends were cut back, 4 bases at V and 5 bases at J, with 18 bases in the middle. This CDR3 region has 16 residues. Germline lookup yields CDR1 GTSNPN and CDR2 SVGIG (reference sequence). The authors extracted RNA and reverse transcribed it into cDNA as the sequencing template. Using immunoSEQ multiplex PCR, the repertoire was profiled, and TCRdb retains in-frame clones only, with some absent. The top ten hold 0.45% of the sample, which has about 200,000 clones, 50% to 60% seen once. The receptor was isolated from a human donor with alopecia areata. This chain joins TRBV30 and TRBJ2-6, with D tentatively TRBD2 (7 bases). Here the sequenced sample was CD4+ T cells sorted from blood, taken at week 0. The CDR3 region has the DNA TGTGCCTGGATGGGGGGGGCCCAGTTGTGGGCCAACGTCCTGACTTTC. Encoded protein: CAWMGGAQLWANVLTF.